What follows are 15 T cell receptor beta chains derived from one specimen sequenced in a study of T cell responses to AZD1222 COVID-19 vaccine. Repertoires were generated with immunoSEQ multiplex PCR, while TCRdb's copy carries only in-frame clones and drops some. The sample records around 88,000 clones, roughly 86% being singletons. This specimen consisted of peripheral blood, obtained on day 0 of AZD1222 vaccination. These receptors were obtained from an adult in good health.

J is TRBJ2-7 and V is TRBV9, with 7 bases matching TRBD2. Trimming cost V 2 bases and J 0 bases; bases outside gene matches: 8. CDR1 is SGDLS, CDR2 YYNGEE, per germline. The CDR3 totals 16 residues. CDR3 in amino acids: CASSVGELANSYEQYF. In DNA form, the CDR3 reads TGTGCCAGCAGCGTGGGAGAACTAGCGAACTCCTACGAGCAGTACTTC.

The V gene is TRBV2, the J gene TRBJ2-1; 9 nucleotides align to TRBD2. V lost 10 bases, J lost 5 bases, and 15 bases stayed unmatched. The CDR3 has 16 residues. Germline CDR1 and CDR2: SNHLY and FYNNEI. For the CDR3, the DNA is TGTGCCACCCAACCCGGGACTAGCAACCCCCACAATGAGCAGTTCTTC. Protein: CATQPGTSNPHNEQFF.

The V gene is TRBV28, the J gene TRBJ1-4; 9 bases map to TRBD1. Looked up from germline, CDR1 is MDHEN and CDR2 is SYDVKM. V dropped 2 bases and J dropped 8; count of bases not matched to a gene: 6. The length of the CDR3 is 15 residues. The CDR3, as DNA: TGTGCCAGCAGTTTAACGGGACAGGGTAAAGAAAAACTGTTTTTT. Its translation: CASSLTGQGKEKLFF.

This clone has a single count. The V gene is TRBV5-1, the J gene TRBJ2-7; D call uncertain. V was clipped by 0 bases and J by 4 bases, with 5 bases between them. Germline V gene sequence: CDR1 SGHRS, CDR2 YFSETQ. The CDR3 has 12 amino acids. CDR3 nucleotide sequence: TGCGCCAGCAGCTTGGACACGTACGAGCAGTACTTC. Its protein product is CASSLDTYEQYF.

The rearrangement joins TRBV24-1 to TRBJ1-2; D unclear. This CDR3 spans 14 amino acids. V was shortened by 1 base and J by 1 base, with 6 bases between the two germline ends. Germline values: CDR1 KGHDR, CDR2 SFDVKD. CDR3 sequence (DNA): TGTGCCACCAGTGATTTCGAGGATAACTATGGCTACACCTTC. Residues: CATSDFEDNYGYTF.

A single count supports this clone. The V and J genes are TRBV19 and TRBJ2-2; no clear D gene. CDR3 length: 15 residues. CDR1 and CDR2 (germline): LNHDA, SQIVND (reference sequence). Trimming removed 5 bases at V and 5 bases at J, with 15 bases between. CDR3 sequence reads: CASSPPPPWTGELFF. The CDR3 bases are TGTGCCAGTAGTCCCCCTCCCCCTTGGACCGGGGAGCTGTTTTTT.

The chain couples TRBV28 to TRBJ2-7, with D possibly being TRBD1 (6 bases). CDR1 is MDHEN and CDR2 is SYDVKM in the germline V gene. This CDR3 spans 14 amino acids. V lost 4 bases to trimming and J lost 2 bases, with 12 bases between them. The CDR3 DNA reads TGTGCCAGCAGTTCCGGGACAAGCACCTACGAGCAGTACTTC. Translation: CASSSGTSTYEQYF.

This clone has only a few counts. V gene TRBV6-4 combines with J gene TRBJ1-2; no clear D gene. V lost 10 bases, J lost 6 bases, and 12 bases lay in between. Germline CDR1 is MRHNA and CDR2 is SNTAGT. The CDR3 sequence is 11 residues long. This CDR3 is CATRSGDGYTF. The CDR3 nucleotides are TGTGCCACCCGGAGCGGGGATGGCTACACCTTC.

The chain links TRBV4-3 to TRBJ2-7; 10 nucleotides match TRBD2. The length of the CDR3 is 16 residues. Germline V CDR1 and CDR2: LGHNA, YSLEER. Unmatched junction bases numbered 7, after V lost 1 base and J lost 4 bases. As DNA, the CDR3 is TGCGCCAGCAGCCAAGCGCCAGCGGGAGGGCCGTACGAGCAGTACTTC. This translates into CASSQAPAGGPYEQYF.

The rearrangement links TRBV3-1 (or the pseudogene TRBV3-2) to TRBJ2-6; TRBD1 agrees at 8 bases. There are 16 residues in the CDR3. Germline loops: CDR1 LGHDT, CDR2 YNNKEL (reference sequence). V trimming: 1 base; J trimming: 4 bases; junction bases outside the gene matches: 3. The CDR3 region is CASSQAGQAGANVLTF. CDR3 in DNA: TGTGCCAGCAGCCAAGCGGGACAGGCGGGGGCCAACGTCCTGACTTTC.

The chain joins TRBV24-1 to TRBJ2-1; TRBD1 matches 9 bases. The CDR3 loop spans 14 amino acids. Losses at the gene ends were 4 bases for V and 9 bases for J; bases not matched to a gene: 6. Germline V gene lookup returns CDR1 KGHDR and CDR2 SFDVKD. The CDR3, as DNA: TGTGCCACCAGTGAATCGGGACAGGGCAGTGAGCAGTTCTTC. It codes for CATSESGQGSEQFF.

The chain has TRBV5-1 and TRBJ2-1, with TRBD2 identical over 12 bases. The ends lost 4 bases at V and 4 bases at J; junction bases unmatched: 12. Germline loops: CDR1 SGHRS, CDR2 YFSETQ. The CDR3 extends over 18 amino acids. The DNA for the CDR3 is TGCGCCAGCAGCGCGACTAGCGGGAGTACCCCCCGATACAATGAGCAGTTCTTC. Translating gives CASSATSGSTPRYNEQFF.

The gene calls are TRBV28 and TRBJ1-6, with D unresolved. Per the germline V gene, CDR1 is MDHEN and CDR2 is SYDVKM. Trimming removed 1 base from V and 0 bases from J, with 13 bases in between. CDR3 length: 18 residues. The CDR3 is CASSLFVWESSYNSPLHF. Here the CDR3 DNA reads TGTGCCAGCAGTTTATTCGTGTGGGAGAGCTCCTATAATTCACCCCTCCACTTT.

V usage is TRBV29-1 and J usage is TRBJ1-1; no firm D call. Deletions cut 8 bases from V and 3 bases from J, with 10 bases between. This CDR3 is built from 11 residues. Looked up from germline, CDR1 is SQVTM and CDR2 is ANQGSEA. CDR3 DNA sequence: TGCAGCTCGGCGTGGTACACTGAAGCTTTCTTT. Protein product: CSSAWYTEAFF.

The genes are TRBV6-1 and TRBJ1-3, with a tentative D call TRBD1 (6 bases). Trimming cost V 2 bases and J 2 bases, with 10 bases left between them. Germline V gene sequence: CDR1 MNHNS, CDR2 SASEGT. This CDR3 contains 15 residues. The CDR3 loop reads CASSERRGPGNTIYF. CDR3 in DNA: TGTGCCAGCAGTGAACGGCGGGGGCCTGGAAACACCATATATTTT.